This entry describes one T cell receptor beta chain. This sample is part of a study of beta chain features in type 1 diabetes. The sequenced template was cDNA made from the entire isolated RNA. Generated by immunoSEQ multiplex PCR, the TCRdb table keeps only in-frame clones and is missing some. Here the sample spans under 450,000 clones, about 15% being singletons. Cells sorted by CD45RO/CCR7/CD25/CD127/CD95/CD27 comprised CD4+ naive, central memory, regulatory and stem cell-like memory cells. Germline V gives CDR1 MNHEY, CDR2 SMNVEV (reference sequence). This CDR3 spans 15 amino acids. J lost 3 bases, V lost 4 bases, and 9 bases had no gene match.

The origin of this receptor is a woman aged 18-30 years in good health. V is TRBV27 and J is TRBJ2-7; 7 bases fit TRBD1. Specimen: naive CD4+ T cells from blood. CDR3 sequence: CASSSRRQGYYEQYF. CDR3 DNA sequence: TGTGCCAGCAGTTCTCGGCGACAGGGATACTACGAGCAGTACTTC.